The rows below give T cell receptor beta chains drawn from one sample of a study of identical twins. In TCRdb, the 5' RACE reads were re-called with MiXCR into one record per CDR3 protein. This table has about 260,000 distinct CDR3 sequences, roughly 7% appearing once. The same sample was also used in a study of yellow fever vaccine responses in identical twins.

Sequencing used memory (CD45RO+) T cells sorted from blood. All receptors come from a woman aged 18-29 years in good health. Both conserved end residues are part of each CDR3. A D gene is named only where the DNA matches it firmly. The size entry is marked missing in some rows and otherwise reads once, few, many or a size class.

CDR3aa	CDR3nt	d_gene	v_gene	j_gene	abundance
CSVGTQGAGSGEQYF	TGCAGCGTTGGGACCCAGGGGGCGGGATCAGGGGAGCAGTACTTC	TRBD1	TRBV29-1	TRBJ2-7	once
CASSLTPRRQWVTDTQYF	TGTGCCAGCAGCTTGACGCCACGCAGACAGTGGGTCACAGATACGCAGTATTTT	NA	TRBV11-1	TRBJ2-3	NA
CASSLAAGAYNSPLHF	TGTGCCAGCAGCTTAGCAGCTGGGGCCTATAATTCACCCCTCCACTTT	NA	TRBV7-9	TRBJ1-6	many
CASSASPEQYF	TGTGCCAGCAGCGCCTCCCCCGAGCAGTACTTC	NA	TRBV7-8	TRBJ2-7	few
CASSWGQGGGGYTF	TGTGCCAGCAGTTGGGGACAGGGAGGAGGTGGCTACACCTTC	TRBD1	TRBV6-5	TRBJ1-2	few
CSVKVLAGEVDTQYF	TGCAGCGTTAAAGTCCTAGCGGGAGAAGTGGATACGCAGTATTTT	TRBD2	TRBV29-1	TRBJ2-3	many
CASSVSGLAIEQFF	TGTGCCAGCAGTGTTTCGGGACTAGCTATTGAGCAGTTCTTC	TRBD2	TRBV6-4	TRBJ2-1	few
CASSLYPSDSITNYGYTF	TGTGCCAGCAGCTTATACCCCTCGGACAGCATCACAAACTATGGCTACACCTTC	NA	TRBV5-5	TRBJ1-2	few
CSASLTSGGAGTQYF	TGCAGTGCTAGCCTAACTAGCGGGGGGGCGGGGACGCAGTATTTT	TRBD2	TRBV20-1	TRBJ2-3	many
CASSLVAGARGEAFF	TGTGCCAGCAGCTTAGTGGCGGGGGCTAGGGGTGAAGCTTTCTTT	NA	TRBV7-8	TRBJ1-1	NA
CASRLQGGGIGTGELFF	TGTGCCAGCAGGCTACAGGGGGGTGGTATAGGCACCGGGGAGCTGTTTTTT	TRBD1	TRBV7-2	TRBJ2-2	NA
CASSLGYGESTDTQYF	TGCGCCAGCAGCCTTGGGTACGGGGAGAGCACAGATACGCAGTATTTT	NA	TRBV5-1	TRBJ2-3	many
CSVEVSGGSYNEQFF	TGCAGCGTTGAAGTAAGCGGAGGCTCCTACAATGAGCAGTTCTTC	NA	TRBV29-1	TRBJ2-1	NA
CASSLGGKSYNEQFF	TGTGCCAGCAGCCTAGGGGGCAAATCCTACAATGAGCAGTTCTTC	TRBD1	TRBV2	TRBJ2-1	NA
CASSKGGASEQYF	TGTGCCAGCAGCAAAGGGGGAGCATCCGAGCAGTACTTC	NA	TRBV21-1	TRBJ2-7	NA
CAISDEGSYNSPLHF	TGTGCCATCAGTGATGAGGGCTCCTATAATTCACCCCTCCACTTT	NA	TRBV10-3	TRBJ1-6	many
CASSTGQETQYF	TGTGCCAGCTCGACAGGGCAAGAGACCCAGTACTTC	TRBD1	TRBV18	TRBJ2-5	few
CSARDWTSVDEQFF	TGCAGTGCTAGAGATTGGACTAGCGTGGATGAGCAGTTCTTC	TRBD2	TRBV20-1	TRBJ2-1	NA
CASSKDRVGYEQYF	TGCGCCAGCAGCAAAGACAGGGTAGGCTACGAGCAGTACTTC	TRBD1	TRBV5-1	TRBJ2-7	NA
CATSGSYSNQPQHF	TGTGCCACCTCGGGGAGTTATAGCAATCAGCCCCAGCATTTT	NA	TRBV6-1	TRBJ1-5	many
CASTPGGPGNIQYF	TGTGCCAGCACCCCCGGGGGGCCTGGGAACATTCAGTACTTC	NA	TRBV9	TRBJ2-4	many
CCASSELAGLSSYNEQFF	TGCTGTGCTAGTTCAGAACTAGCGGGGCTAAGCTCCTACAATGAGCAGTTCTTC	TRBD2	TRBV20-1	TRBJ2-1	few
CASSLVSRRPLIYTF	TGTGCCAGCAGCTTAGTGTCCAGGAGGCCCCTTATCTACACCTTC	NA	TRBV7-9	TRBJ1-2	NA
CSARDSSVLNEQFF	TGCAGTGCTAGAGATAGTTCCGTACTCAATGAGCAGTTCTTC	NA	TRBV20-1	TRBJ2-1	NA